This T cell receptor (beta chain) was identified during a study of shared clonotypes between healthy human individuals. Study-wide results and limits: Sampling covered blood only; tissue repertoires likely differ. For naive CD4 cells, roughly 5% of clonotypes were shared across four donors.

In regard to this clone: The target antigen is unknown.

Positive CCR7 selection of CD45RO-negative cells yielded the naive CD8 cells, and terminally differentiated effector memory CD45RA+ cells were excluded. An assay was performed, and its level was deep. In the authors' methods: With immunoSEQ giving junction-only sequences and no quality scores, filtering differed. Using immunoSEQ multiplex PCR, the repertoire was profiled, and TCRdb retains in-frame clones only, with some absent. Clone size and the V and J calls come from that table; the DNA yielded D and trimming. The table lists about 2 million clones, less than 95% of them singletons. CDR1 LNHNV and CDR2 YYDKDF come from the germline V gene (reference sequence). The CDR3 consists of 16 residues. The V and J ends lost 3 bases and 5 bases, in that order; junction bases with no gene match: 12.

The TCR originated in a man between 18 and 29 years old in good health. Sequencing was carried out using naive CD8+ T cells sorted from blood. This rearrangement joins TRBV15 to TRBJ1-1, with 7 bases that match TRBD1. CDR3 loop: CATSSPPQGGLTEAFF. The CDR3, as DNA: TGTGCCACCAGCAGTCCCCCTCAGGGGGGGCTAACTGAAGCTTTCTTT.